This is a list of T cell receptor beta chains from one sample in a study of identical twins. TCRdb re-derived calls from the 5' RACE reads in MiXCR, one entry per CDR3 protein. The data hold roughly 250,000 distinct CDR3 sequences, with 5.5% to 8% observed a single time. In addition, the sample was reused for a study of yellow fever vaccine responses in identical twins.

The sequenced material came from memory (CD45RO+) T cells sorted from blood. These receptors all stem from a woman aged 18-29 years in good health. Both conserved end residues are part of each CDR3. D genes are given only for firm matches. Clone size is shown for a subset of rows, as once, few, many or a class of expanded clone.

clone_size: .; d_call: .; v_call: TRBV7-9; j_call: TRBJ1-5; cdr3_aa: CASSGDTGNQPQHF; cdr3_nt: TGTGCCAGCAGCGGTGACACAGGCAATCAGCCCCAGCATTTT
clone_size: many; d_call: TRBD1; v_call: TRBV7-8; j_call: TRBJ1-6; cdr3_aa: CASSPQTGGSGSPLHF; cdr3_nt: TGTGCCAGCAGCCCTCAGACAGGGGGTTCGGGTTCACCCCTCCACTTT
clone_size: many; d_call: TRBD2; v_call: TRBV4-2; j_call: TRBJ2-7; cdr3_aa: CASSLNSGLAGGPRSYEQYF; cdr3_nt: TGTGCCAGCAGCCTAAACTCTGGACTAGCGGGAGGCCCCCGCTCCTACGAGCAGTACTTC
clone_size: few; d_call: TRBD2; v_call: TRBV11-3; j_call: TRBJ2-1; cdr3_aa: CASSYGTSHVYEQFF; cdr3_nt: TGTGCCAGCAGCTACGGGACTAGCCACGTCTATGAGCAGTTCTTC
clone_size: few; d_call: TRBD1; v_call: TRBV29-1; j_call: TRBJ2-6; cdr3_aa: CSVEDATGGGANVLTF; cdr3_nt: TGCAGCGTTGAAGATGCCACAGGGGGGGGGGCCAACGTCCTGACTTTC
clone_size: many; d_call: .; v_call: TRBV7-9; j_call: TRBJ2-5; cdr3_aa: CASSLGPLAQETQYF; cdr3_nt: TGTGCCAGCAGCTTAGGCCCACTGGCACAAGAGACCCAGTACTTC
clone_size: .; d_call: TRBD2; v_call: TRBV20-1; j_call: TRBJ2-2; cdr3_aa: CSAISGGAGGELFF; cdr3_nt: TGCAGTGCTATTAGCGGGGGGGCCGGCGGGGAGCTGTTTTTT
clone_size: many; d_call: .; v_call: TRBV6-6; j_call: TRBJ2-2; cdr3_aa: CASSPVPSGELFF; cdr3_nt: TGTGCCAGTTCGCCAGTTCCGTCTGGGGAGCTGTTTTTT
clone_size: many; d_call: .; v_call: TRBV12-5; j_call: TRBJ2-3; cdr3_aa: CASGSRYTDTQYF; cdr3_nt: TGTGCTAGTGGGAGCCGATACACAGATACGCAGTATTTT
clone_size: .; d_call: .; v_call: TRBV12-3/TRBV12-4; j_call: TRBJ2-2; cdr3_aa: CASSLKWQNTGELFF; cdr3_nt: TGTGCCAGCAGTTTAAAGTGGCAGAACACCGGGGAGCTGTTTTTT
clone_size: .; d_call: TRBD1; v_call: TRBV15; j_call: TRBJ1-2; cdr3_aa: CATTRDRANYGYTF; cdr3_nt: TGTGCCACCACACGGGACAGAGCTAACTATGGCTACACCTTC
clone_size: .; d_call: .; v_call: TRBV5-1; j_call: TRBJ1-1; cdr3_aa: CASSQGGAALNTEAFF; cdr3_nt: TGCGCCAGCAGCCAGGGAGGTGCTGCTTTGAACACTGAAGCTTTCTTT
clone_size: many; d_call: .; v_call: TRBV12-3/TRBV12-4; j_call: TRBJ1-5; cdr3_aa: CASSLGGIGQPQHF; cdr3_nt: TGTGCCAGCAGTTTGGGGGGCATAGGTCAGCCCCAGCATTTT
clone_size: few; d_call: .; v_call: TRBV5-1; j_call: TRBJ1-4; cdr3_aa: CASSLGTAINEKLFF; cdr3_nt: TGCGCCAGCAGCTTGGGGACAGCCATTAATGAAAAACTGTTTTTT
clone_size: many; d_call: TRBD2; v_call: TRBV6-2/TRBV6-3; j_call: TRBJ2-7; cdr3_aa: CASSLSGSNLKIQYF; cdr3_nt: TGTGCCAGCAGCCTCAGCGGGAGTAATTTGAAGATCCAGTACTTC
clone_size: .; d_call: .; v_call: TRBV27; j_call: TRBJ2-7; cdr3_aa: CASTGRNYEQYF; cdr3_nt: TGTGCCAGCACGGGACGGAACTACGAGCAGTACTTC
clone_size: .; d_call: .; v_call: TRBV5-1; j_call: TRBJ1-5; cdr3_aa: CASSLRERSNQPQHF; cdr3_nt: TGCGCCAGCAGCTTGAGGGAGAGGTCCAATCAGCCCCAGCATTTT
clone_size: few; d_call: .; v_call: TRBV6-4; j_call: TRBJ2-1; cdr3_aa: CASSDFGGSSYNEQFF; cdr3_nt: TGTGCCAGCAGTGACTTTGGCGGAAGCTCCTACAATGAGCAGTTCTTC
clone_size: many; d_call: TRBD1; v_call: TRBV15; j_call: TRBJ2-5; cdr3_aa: CATSTTGPLRETQYF; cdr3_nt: TGTGCCACCAGCACGACAGGGCCCCTACGTGAGACCCAGTACTTC
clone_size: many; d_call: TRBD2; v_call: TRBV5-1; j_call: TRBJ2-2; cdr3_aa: CASSSGTSGSASGELFF; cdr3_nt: TGCGCCAGCAGCAGCGGGACTAGCGGGAGTGCTTCCGGGGAGCTGTTTTTT
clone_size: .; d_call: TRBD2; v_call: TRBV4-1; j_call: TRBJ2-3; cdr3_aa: CASSQTSGRGLGDTQYF; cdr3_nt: TGCGCCAGCAGCCAAACTAGCGGGAGGGGATTAGGAGATACGCAGTATTTT
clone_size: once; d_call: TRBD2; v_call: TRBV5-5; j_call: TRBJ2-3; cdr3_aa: CASSSGTSGPSGTDTQYF; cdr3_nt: TGTGCCAGCAGCTCTGGGACTAGCGGGCCCAGTGGCACAGATACGCAGTATTTT
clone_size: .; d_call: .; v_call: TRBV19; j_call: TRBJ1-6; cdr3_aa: CATQSGGAASPLHF; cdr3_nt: TGTGCCACCCAAAGTGGCGGAGCGGCGTCACCCCTCCACTTT
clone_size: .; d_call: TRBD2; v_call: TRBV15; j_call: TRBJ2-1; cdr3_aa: CATSRDFGTRPFF; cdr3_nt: TGTGCCACCAGCAGAGATTTCGGGACTAGACCGTTCTTC
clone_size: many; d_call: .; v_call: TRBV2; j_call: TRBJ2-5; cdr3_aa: CASSGQLKTQYF; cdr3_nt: TGTGCCAGCAGTGGACAGTTAAAGACCCAGTACTTC
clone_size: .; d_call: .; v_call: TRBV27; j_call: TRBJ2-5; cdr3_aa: CASSFRRRETQYF; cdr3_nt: TGTGCCAGCAGTTTTCGGCGAAGGGAGACCCAGTACTTC
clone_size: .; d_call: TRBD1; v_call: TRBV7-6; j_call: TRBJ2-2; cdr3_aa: CAGSPTGTGAGELFF; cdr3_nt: TGTGCCGGCAGCCCCACGGGGACAGGGGCCGGGGAGCTGTTTTTT
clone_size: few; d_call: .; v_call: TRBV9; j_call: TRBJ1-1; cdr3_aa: CASSVEGGRNTEAFF; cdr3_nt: TGTGCCAGCAGCGTAGAAGGGGGGAGGAACACTGAAGCTTTCTTT
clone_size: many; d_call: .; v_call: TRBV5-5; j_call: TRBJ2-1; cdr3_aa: CASSLGDLNNEQFF; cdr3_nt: TGTGCCAGCAGCTTGGGAGACCTCAACAATGAGCAGTTCTTC
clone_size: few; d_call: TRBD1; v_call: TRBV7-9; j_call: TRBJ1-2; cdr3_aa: CASSQGQGANYGYTF; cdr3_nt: TGTGCCAGCAGCCAAGGACAGGGAGCTAACTATGGCTACACCTTC
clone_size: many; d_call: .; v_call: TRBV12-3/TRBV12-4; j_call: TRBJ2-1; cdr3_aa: CASSLEGFNEQFF; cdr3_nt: TGTGCCAGCAGCCTTGAGGGGTTCAATGAGCAGTTCTTC
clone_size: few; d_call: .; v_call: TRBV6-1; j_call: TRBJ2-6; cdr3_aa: CASRWDFGASGANVLTF; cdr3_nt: TGTGCCAGCCGGTGGGACTTTGGGGCCTCTGGGGCCAACGTCCTGACTTTC
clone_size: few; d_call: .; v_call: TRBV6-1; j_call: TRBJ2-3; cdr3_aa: CASSRTQSTDTQYF; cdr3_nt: TGTGCCAGCAGCCGGACACAGAGCACAGATACGCAGTATTTT
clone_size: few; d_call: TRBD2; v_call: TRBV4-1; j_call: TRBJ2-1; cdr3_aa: CASSQALAHYNEQFF; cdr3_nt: TGCGCCAGCAGCCAAGCACTAGCGCATTACAATGAGCAGTTCTTC
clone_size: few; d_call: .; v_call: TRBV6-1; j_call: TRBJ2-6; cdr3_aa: CASSEANSGANVLTF; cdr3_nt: TGTGCCAGCAGTGAAGCAAACTCTGGGGCCAACGTCCTGACTTTC